A selection of T cell receptor beta chains follows, all from one sample in a study of blood T cell repertoires in COVID-19. The protocol was immunoSEQ multiplex PCR, while the TCRdb copy is restricted to in-frame clones and leaves out a portion. This sample has 88,000 or so clones; around 89% occur once, and the top ten carry roughly 1.2%. Sequencing was performed on PBMCs or T cells enriched from blood (not recorded which). The origin of the receptors is a woman in her forties or fifties with acute COVID-19. The CDR3 runs from the conserved cysteine through the conserved F or W. A D gene is named only where the DNA matches it firmly. Clone sizes are given selectively: once, few, many, or a class where the clone is expanded.

j_call v_call clone_size d_call cdr3_nt cdr3_aa
TRBJ1-2 TRBV29-1 NA NA TGCAGCGTTGGGAAAGGGGAAGGCTACACCTTC CSVGKGEGYTF
TRBJ2-1 TRBV7-2 few NA TGTGCCAGCAGCTTAGAGACTAGGCATGAGCAGTTCTTC CASSLETRHEQFF
TRBJ1-2 TRBV27 NA TRBD1 TGTGCCAGCACCTCCTACAGGGGGGCCGCCTATGGCTACACCTTC CASTSYRGAAYGYTF
TRBJ2-5 TRBV7-9 NA NA TGTGCCAGCAGCTTCCCAGGGCGGCAAGAGACCCAGTACTTC CASSFPGRQETQYF
TRBJ1-2 TRBV2 NA NA TGTGCCAGCAGTGTGAGGGCAGCAGGCTACACCTTC CASSVRAAGYTF
TRBJ1-2 TRBV5-1 NA NA TGCGCCAGCAGCTCCGATCTCGCTCGGGGCTACACCTTC CASSSDLARGYTF
TRBJ1-1 TRBV6-5 NA TRBD1 TGTGCCAGCAGAGACACAGGGGGCGTGAGCACTGAAGCTTTCTTT CASRDTGGVSTEAFF
TRBJ1-2 TRBV27 NA TRBD1 TGTGCCAGCAGTTCACGGACAGGGGGCAGAACTGACTATGGCTACACCTTC CASSSRTGGRTDYGYTF
TRBJ2-5 TRBV7-3 once NA TGTGCCAGCAGCTTAACGCTACAGGGAGGGGCCCAGTACTTC CASSLTLQGGAQYF
TRBJ1-1 TRBV6-5 NA NA TGTGCCAGTACAGGGACGTTGAACACTGAAGCTTTCTTT CASTGTLNTEAFF
TRBJ2-1 TRBV3-1/TRBV3-2 NA TRBD2 TGTGCCAGCAGCCAAGACCCTATAGCGGGAGCTGAGCAGTTCTTC CASSQDPIAGAEQFF
TRBJ2-1 TRBV5-4 NA NA TGTGCCAGCAGCTTGGAGTGGGAGCCCTACAATGAGCAGTTCTTC CASSLEWEPYNEQFF
TRBJ2-1 TRBV5-4 once NA TGTGCCAGCAGCTTGGACGGGAGCCGATACAATGAGCAGTTCTTC CASSLDGSRYNEQFF
TRBJ1-4 TRBV2 NA NA TGTGCCAGCAGTGGCGATTTTAATGAAAAACTGTTTTTT CASSGDFNEKLFF
TRBJ1-1 TRBV10-3 NA NA TGTGCCATCAGTGATCTCGGGGGAAACACTGAAGCTTTCTTT CAISDLGGNTEAFF
TRBJ2-5 TRBV29-1 NA NA TGCAGCGTTGGGGGCAGGGGAGAGACCCAGTACTTC CSVGGRGETQYF
TRBJ1-6 TRBV5-8 NA TRBD1 TGTGCCAGCACCGACTTCACAGGGGGAGCAACTAATTCACCCCTCCACTTT CASTDFTGGATNSPLHF
TRBJ1-2 TRBV18 few TRBD1 TGTGCCAGCTCAGAAACAGGGGATTACGGCTACACCTTC CASSETGDYGYTF
TRBJ2-3 TRBV11-2 NA NA TGTGCCAGCAGCTTAGGCGCAGGGTCGGGCACAGATACGCAGTATTTT CASSLGAGSGTDTQYF